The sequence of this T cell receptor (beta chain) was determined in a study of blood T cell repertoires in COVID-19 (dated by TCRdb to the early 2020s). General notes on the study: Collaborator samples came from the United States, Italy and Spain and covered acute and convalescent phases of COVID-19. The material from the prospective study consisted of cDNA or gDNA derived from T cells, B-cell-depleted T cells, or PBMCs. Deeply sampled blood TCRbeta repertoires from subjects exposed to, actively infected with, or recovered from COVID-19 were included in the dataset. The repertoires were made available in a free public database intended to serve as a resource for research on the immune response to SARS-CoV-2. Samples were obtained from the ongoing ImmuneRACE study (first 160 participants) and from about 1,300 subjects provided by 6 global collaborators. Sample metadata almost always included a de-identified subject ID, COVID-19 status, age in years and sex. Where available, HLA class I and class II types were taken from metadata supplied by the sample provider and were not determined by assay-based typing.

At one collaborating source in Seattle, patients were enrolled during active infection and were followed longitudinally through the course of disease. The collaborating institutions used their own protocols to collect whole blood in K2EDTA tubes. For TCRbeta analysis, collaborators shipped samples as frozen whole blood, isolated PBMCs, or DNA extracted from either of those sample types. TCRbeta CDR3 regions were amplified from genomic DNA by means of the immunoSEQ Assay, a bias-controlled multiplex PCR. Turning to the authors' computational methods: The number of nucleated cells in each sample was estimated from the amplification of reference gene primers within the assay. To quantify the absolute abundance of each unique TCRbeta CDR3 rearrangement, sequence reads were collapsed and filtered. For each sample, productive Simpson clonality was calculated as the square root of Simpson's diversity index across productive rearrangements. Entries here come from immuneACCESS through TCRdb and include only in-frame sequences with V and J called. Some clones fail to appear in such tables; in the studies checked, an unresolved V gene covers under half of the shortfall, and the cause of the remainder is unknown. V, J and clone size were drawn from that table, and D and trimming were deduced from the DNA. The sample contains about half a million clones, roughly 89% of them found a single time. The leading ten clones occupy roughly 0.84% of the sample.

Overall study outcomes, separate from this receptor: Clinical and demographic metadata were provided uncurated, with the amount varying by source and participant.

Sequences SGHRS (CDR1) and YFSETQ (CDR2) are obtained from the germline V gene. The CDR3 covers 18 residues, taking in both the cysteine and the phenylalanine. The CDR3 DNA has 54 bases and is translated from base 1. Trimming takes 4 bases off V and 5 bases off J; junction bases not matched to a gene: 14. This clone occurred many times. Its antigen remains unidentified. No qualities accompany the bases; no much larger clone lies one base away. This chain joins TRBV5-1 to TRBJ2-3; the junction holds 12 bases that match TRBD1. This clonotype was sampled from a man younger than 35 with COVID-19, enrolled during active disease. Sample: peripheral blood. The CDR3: CASSHTGQGARAGDTQYF. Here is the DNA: TGCGCCAGCAGCCATACGGGACAGGGGGCGCGAGCGGGAGATACGCAGTATTTT.